This is a list of T cell receptor beta chains from one sample in a study of T cells in Graves' hyperthyroidism and ophthalmopathy. TCRdb re-called the multiplex PCR reads with MiXCR, one entry per CDR3 protein. This table has about 350,000 distinct CDR3 sequences, about 14% appearing once. The sequencing sample was made of blood. These receptor sequences come from a woman aged 25 to 39 with Graves' hyperthyroidism. Each CDR3 is given with its conserved first and last residue. D genes are given only for firm matches. For some rows the clone size is stated as once, few or many, or as a class when expanded; others skip it.

few	TRBV9	.	TRBJ2-1	TGTGCCAGCAGCCCTAATCCAGGGCAGCAGTTCTTC	CASSPNPGQQFF
many	TRBV28	.	TRBJ1-1	TGTGCCAGCAGACAGACTCGGGACGGATCGGGGGGCACTGAAGCTTTCTTT	CASRQTRDGSGGTEAFF
.	TRBV7-2	TRBD1	TRBJ1-4	TGTGCCAGCAGCTTAGACCCGACAGGGCTTGAAAAACTGTTTTTT	CASSLDPTGLEKLFF
.	TRBV20-1	.	TRBJ2-4	TGCAGTGCCAGGGTCGTAGGCCGTCACAAAAACATTCAGTACTTC	CSARVVGRHKNIQYF
many	TRBV6-5	.	TRBJ1-4	TGTGCCAGCAGACTTTTAGGCGCGGGACCTCTCCAGGATGAAAAACTGTTTTTT	CASRLLGAGPLQDEKLFF
many	TRBV28	TRBD1	TRBJ2-3	TGTGCCAGCTACCGGACAGGACGCACAGATACGCAGTATTTT	CASYRTGRTDTQYF
many	TRBV20-1	.	TRBJ1-4	TGCAGTGCTAGTAAGAATCTTGGGTCTAATGAAAAACTGTTTTTT	CSASKNLGSNEKLFF
.	TRBV5-5	.	TRBJ2-7	TGTGCCAGCAGCAGCCCGGATAGCTCCTACGAGCAGTACTTC	CASSSPDSSYEQYF
.	TRBV20-1	TRBD1	TRBJ2-7	TGCAGTGTCAGGCGACAGGGAAAAGCCTACGAGCAGTACTTC	CSVRRQGKAYEQYF
many	TRBV7-3	.	TRBJ1-1	TGTGCCAGCAGCTTAATGGGCAGAACGGACACTGAAGCTTTCTTT	CASSLMGRTDTEAFF
many	TRBV12-3/TRBV12-4	.	TRBJ1-1	TGTGCCAGCAGTTGGTCCGTGGAGGAGGTGATGAACACTGAAGCTTTCTTT	CASSWSVEEVMNTEAFF
few	TRBV7-9	.	TRBJ2-7	TGTGCCAGCAGCCCGACAGTCTACTCCTACGAGCAGTACTTC	CASSPTVYSYEQYF
many	TRBV11-2	TRBD2	TRBJ2-7	TGTGCCAGCAGCCTCCCCGGCGGGAGGGTCGTCGACGAGCAGTACTTC	CASSLPGGRVVDEQYF
.	TRBV27	.	TRBJ1-6	TGTGCCAGCAGTTTATCGCCGGCAGTGGGTTCACCCCTCCACTTT	CASSLSPAVGSPLHF
many	TRBV27	TRBD1	TRBJ2-7	TGTGCCAGCAGTCCGACAGGGGGAATCTACGAGCAGTACTTC	CASSPTGGIYEQYF
.	TRBV7-9	TRBD2	TRBJ2-1	TGTGCCAGCAGGTTATTGGGCGAGGGACTAGCGGGAGTTGGGTCCTACAATGAGCAGTTCTTC	CASRLLGEGLAGVGSYNEQFF
many	TRBV19	.	TRBJ1-1	TGTGCCAGTAGTATTTCGGCAGGGAACACTGAAGCTTTCTTT	CASSISAGNTEAFF
few	TRBV6-4	.	TRBJ1-4	TGTGCCACCGGGACCCTCGTGGCTAATGAAAAACTGTTTTTT	CATGTLVANEKLFF
many	TRBV19	.	TRBJ2-7	TGTGCCAGTAGTAGTGCGGCAGCGACCTACGAGCAGTACTTC	CASSSAAATYEQYF
.	TRBV6-1	.	TRBJ1-5	TGTGCCAGCAGTTACGGACAGTCCGCCAATCAGCCCCAGCATTTT	CASSYGQSANQPQHF
many	TRBV5-1	.	TRBJ2-2	TGCGCCAGCAGCTTGGGCGCAGGGACGACCGGGGAGCTGTTTTTT	CASSLGAGTTGELFF